This paragraph covers one TCR beta chain sequence. This specimen comes from a study of patients and donors after allogeneic stem cell transplantation. TCRdb independently ran MiXCR on the RT-PCR reads; one entry per CDR3 protein. The sample consists of about 150,000 distinct CDR3 sequences, 30% to 45% of them appearing once. V was clipped by 3 bases and J by 6 bases, with 18 bases between them. The CDR3 sequence is 15 residues long. Per the germline V gene, CDR1 is SGHRS and CDR2 is YFSETQ. This receptor was taken from a human donor who was either an allogeneic HSCT recipient or a stem cell or donor lymphocyte infusion donor (not recorded which). It is not recorded whose cells these are; they may come from a transplant donor. Sequenced material: blood, either unsorted or a sorted T cell fraction (not recorded which). This chain connects TRBV5-1 to TRBJ1-1; D gene unclear. Here the CDR3 reads CASSSVMGGTAEAFF. In nucleotides, the CDR3 is TGCGCCAGCAGCTCCGTAATGGGCGGAACGGCTGAAGCTTTCTTT.